This TCR beta chain emerged from a study of T cells after yellow fever vaccination. Whole-study context: Preparing low-cell-number fractions relied on SMART-Seq v4 Ultra Low Input. Overall study results and limits: Post-booster repertoires again held most primary-vaccination clones (96% CD4, roughly 89% CD8).

After removal of 4 bases from V and 4 bases from J, the junction contained 5 bases not matched to a gene. Per germline, CDR1 MNHEY and CDR2 SVGAGI. The length of the CDR3 is 15 residues. Making TCR cDNA involved 5'RACE template switching, which added UMIs and a universal primer site. Using its own MiXCR run on the 5' RACE reads, TCRdb lists one record per CDR3 protein. Of approximately 550,000 distinct CDR3 sequences in the sample, roughly 12% were seen once. A note on this clonotype: Its antigen is not known.

The sample here was PBMCs, taken on the day of the yellow fever booster vaccination. The source of this sequence is a man younger than 45 who received the YFV17D yellow fever vaccine. This chain links TRBV6-5 with TRBJ2-1, with 9 bases aligning to TRBD2. CDR3 DNA: TGTGCCAGCAGTTCCAGACTAGCGGAGTACAATGAGCAGTTCTTC. Residues: CASSSRLAEYNEQFF.